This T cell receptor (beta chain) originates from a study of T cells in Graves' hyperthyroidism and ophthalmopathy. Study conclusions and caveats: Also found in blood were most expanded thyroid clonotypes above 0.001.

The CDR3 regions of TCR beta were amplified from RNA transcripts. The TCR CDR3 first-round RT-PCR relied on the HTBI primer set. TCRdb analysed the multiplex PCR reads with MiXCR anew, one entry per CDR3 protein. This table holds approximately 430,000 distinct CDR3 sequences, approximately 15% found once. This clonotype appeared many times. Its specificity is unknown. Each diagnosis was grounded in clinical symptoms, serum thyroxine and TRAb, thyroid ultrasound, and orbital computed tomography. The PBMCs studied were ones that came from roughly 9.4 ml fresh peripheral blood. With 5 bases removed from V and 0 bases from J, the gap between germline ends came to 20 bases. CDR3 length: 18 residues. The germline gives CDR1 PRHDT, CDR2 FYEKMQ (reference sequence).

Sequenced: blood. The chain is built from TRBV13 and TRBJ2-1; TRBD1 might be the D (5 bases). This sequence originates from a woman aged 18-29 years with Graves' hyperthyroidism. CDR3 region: CASSPSLPEQGSYNEQFF. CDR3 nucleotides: TGTGCCAGCAGCCCCTCTCTACCGGAGCAGGGCTCCTACAATGAGCAGTTCTTC.